Included here is one T cell receptor beta chain sequence, with context. The antigen remains undetermined. V lost 5 bases and J 5 bases, leaving 13 bases between the germline ends. The CDR3 is 13 residues long. Germline CDR1 reads SGHRS; CDR2 reads YFSETQ. The data belong to a study of lymphopenia after photon versus proton radiotherapy. General study results and limits: Better survival with proton therapy was suggested as possible, not demonstrated. Oligoclonal CD8+ Temra expansion after nadir drove photon patients' diversity drop. Larger post-nadir TCR diversity loss correlated inversely with survival in deceased patients. Photon-treated patients lost naive T cells and TCR diversity; proton-treated stayed stable.

Profiled with immunoSEQ multiplex PCR; TCRdb holds only in-frame clones, not every one. Of 75,000 or so clones listed, 65% to 85% are singletons. The chain joins TRBV5-1 to TRBJ2-5; unclear D gene. This clonotype was obtained from a man in his sixties with pancreatic cancer. Sequencing was performed on peripheral blood, taken from a patient treated with proton-based radiotherapy. This chain's CDR3 is CASRLEGIETQYF. As DNA, the CDR3 is TGCGCCAGCAGGTTAGAAGGGATTGAGACCCAGTACTTC.